This T cell receptor beta chain was sequenced in a study of T cell responses to AZD1222 COVID-19 vaccine. Study-wide results and limits: Baseline seropositivity characterized only six AZD1222 recipients. Spike-specific TCR breadth and depth rose after two AZD1222 doses. A reported finding is that nearly half of spike-specific TCRs target unmutated variant regions.

Notes on this clone: Its cognate antigen is unknown.

Profiling relied on immunoSEQ multiplex PCR, and the TCRdb table lists in-frame clones only, not all of them. The sample records tens of thousands of clones, around 90% being singletons. V gave up 3 bases and J gave up 2 bases; unmatched junction bases: 5. This CDR3 has 16 amino acids. CDR1 is LGHDT and CDR2 is YNNKEL in the germline V gene (reference sequence). J is TRBJ1-3 and V is TRBV3-1 (or the pseudogene TRBV3-2); 9 bases map to TRBD1. The starting material was peripheral blood, obtained on day 0 of AZD1222 vaccination. The source is an adult in good health. CDR3 protein: CASSHTDRGTGNTIYF. The CDR3 coding sequence is TGTGCCAGCAGCCACACGGACAGGGGAACTGGAAACACCATATATTTT.